Listed below are T cell receptor beta chains from one sample, sequenced in a study of regulatory T cells in long-lasting Graves disease. TCRdb reprocessed the multiplex PCR reads via MiXCR and lists one record per CDR3 protein. The sample carries 530,000 or so distinct CDR3 sequences, roughly a sixth recorded once. The same specimen was also included in a second study, on T cells in Graves' hyperthyroidism and ophthalmopathy.

Specimen: peripheral blood mononuclear cells (PBMCs), collected at new diagnosis, from a patient treated with antithyroid drugs. These receptors all come from a young man with Graves disease. Both conserved end residues are part of each CDR3. Each record gives: CDR3 length, D gene, J gene, V gene, clone size, CDR3 DNA, CDR3 protein. A D gene is named only where the DNA matches it firmly. The listing skips clone size in some rows; elsewhere it reads once, few, many or a size class.

cdr3_length: 14; d_call: -; j_call: TRBJ2-7; v_call: TRBV14; clone_size: many; cdr3_nt: TGTGCCAGCAGCCATCCGGGAAGCTCCTACGAGCAGTACTTC; cdr3_aa: CASSHPGSSYEQYF
cdr3_length: 14; d_call: -; j_call: TRBJ1-5; v_call: TRBV19; clone_size: -; cdr3_nt: TGTGCCAGTAGTATAAAGGGAGCGAATCAGCCCCAGCATTTT; cdr3_aa: CASSIKGANQPQHF
cdr3_length: 15; d_call: -; j_call: TRBJ2-4; v_call: TRBV5-5; clone_size: few; cdr3_nt: TGTGCCAGCAGCTTTCTACAGGGTGGGGGAAACATTCAGTACTTC; cdr3_aa: CASSFLQGGGNIQYF
cdr3_length: 16; d_call: TRBD2; j_call: TRBJ2-5; v_call: TRBV7-3; clone_size: few; cdr3_nt: TGTGCCAGCAGCCCGTCGGGGGGACTAGGAGAAGAGACCCAGTACTTC; cdr3_aa: CASSPSGGLGEETQYF
cdr3_length: 16; d_call: TRBD2; j_call: TRBJ2-1; v_call: TRBV5-1; clone_size: -; cdr3_nt: TGCGCCAGCAGCTTTCAGAACCTCCGGGGGGGGAATGAGCAGTTCTTC; cdr3_aa: CASSFQNLRGGNEQFF
cdr3_length: 14; d_call: -; j_call: TRBJ1-1; v_call: TRBV2; clone_size: many; cdr3_nt: TGTGCCACCGAACAGGATTCCCGTCGCACTGAAGCTTTCTTT; cdr3_aa: CATEQDSRRTEAFF
cdr3_length: 18; d_call: TRBD1; j_call: TRBJ1-1; v_call: TRBV20-1; clone_size: many; cdr3_nt: TGCAGTGCTAGAGAGCAACTTCCGGGACCCAGGGGGCGAACTGAAGCTTTCTTT; cdr3_aa: CSAREQLPGPRGRTEAFF
cdr3_length: 15; d_call: TRBD2; j_call: TRBJ2-7; v_call: TRBV5-1; clone_size: -; cdr3_nt: TGCGCCAGCAGGTGGTTGATAGCGGGAGAATCCGAGCAGTACTTC; cdr3_aa: CASRWLIAGESEQYF
cdr3_length: 16; d_call: -; j_call: TRBJ1-1; v_call: TRBV12-3/TRBV12-4; clone_size: many; cdr3_nt: TGTGCCAGCAGTTTACGGGGGGGGTACGGGAACACTGAAGCTTTCTTT; cdr3_aa: CASSLRGGYGNTEAFF
cdr3_length: 15; d_call: -; j_call: TRBJ1-2; v_call: TRBV30; clone_size: -; cdr3_nt: TGTGCCTGGAGTGCTCAGGGACTTTCTCTGGCCGGCTACACCTTC; cdr3_aa: CAWSAQGLSLAGYTF
cdr3_length: 15; d_call: -; j_call: TRBJ1-1; v_call: TRBV29-1; clone_size: many; cdr3_nt: TGCAGCTCCATGCTCGTAGGGGTGGGGAACACTGAAGCTTTCTTT; cdr3_aa: CSSMLVGVGNTEAFF
cdr3_length: 15; d_call: -; j_call: TRBJ1-1; v_call: TRBV19; clone_size: many; cdr3_nt: TGTGCCAGTAAAGGGAGCGGGACATCGAACACTGAAGCTTTCTTT; cdr3_aa: CASKGSGTSNTEAFF
cdr3_length: 15; d_call: TRBD2; j_call: TRBJ2-1; v_call: TRBV5-1; clone_size: many; cdr3_nt: TGTGCCAGCAGTTCGGCGGGAGGGCCGTGGGATGAGCAGTTCTTC; cdr3_aa: CASSSAGGPWDEQFF
cdr3_length: 16; d_call: TRBD2; j_call: TRBJ2-1; v_call: TRBV5-1; clone_size: -; cdr3_nt: TGCGCCAGCAGCATCGAACTAGCGGAACTCTACAATGAGCAGTTCTTC; cdr3_aa: CASSIELAELYNEQFF
cdr3_length: 15; d_call: -; j_call: TRBJ1-4; v_call: TRBV2; clone_size: many; cdr3_nt: TGTGCCAGCAGTGCACAGGGTGCAACTAATGAAAAACTGTTTTTT; cdr3_aa: CASSAQGATNEKLFF
cdr3_length: 13; d_call: TRBD1; j_call: TRBJ1-2; v_call: TRBV10-1; clone_size: few; cdr3_nt: TGCGCCAGCAGTGACGGCAGGGGGCAAGGCTACACCTTC; cdr3_aa: CASSDGRGQGYTF
cdr3_length: 14; d_call: -; j_call: TRBJ2-3; v_call: TRBV20-1; clone_size: many; cdr3_nt: TGCAGTGCTCCTCGAGTTAGTAGCACAGATACGCAGTATTTT; cdr3_aa: CSAPRVSSTDTQYF
cdr3_length: 15; d_call: -; j_call: TRBJ1-1; v_call: TRBV7-2; clone_size: many; cdr3_nt: TGTGCCAGCAGCTTATCGGGACAAATGAACACTGAAGCTTTCTTT; cdr3_aa: CASSLSGQMNTEAFF
cdr3_length: 12; d_call: -; j_call: TRBJ2-5; v_call: TRBV29-1; clone_size: many; cdr3_nt: TGCAGCGTTGAACCGGGAGAAGAGACCCAGTACTTC; cdr3_aa: CSVEPGEETQYF
cdr3_length: 15; d_call: TRBD2; j_call: TRBJ2-7; v_call: TRBV5-4; clone_size: -; cdr3_nt: TGTGCCAGCAGCTTGAAGGGCGGGAGGATCCACGAGCAGTACTTC; cdr3_aa: CASSLKGGRIHEQYF
cdr3_length: 12; d_call: -; j_call: TRBJ2-7; v_call: TRBV7-2; clone_size: few; cdr3_nt: TGTGCCAGCAGCTCGTTGGTAAGCGAGCAGTACTTC; cdr3_aa: CASSSLVSEQYF
cdr3_length: 17; d_call: TRBD1; j_call: TRBJ1-1; v_call: TRBV9; clone_size: once; cdr3_nt: TGTGCCAGCAGCCCGAGCCTCGGGGAGGGGGCGAACACTGAAGCTTTCTTT; cdr3_aa: CASSPSLGEGANTEAFF
cdr3_length: 18; d_call: TRBD1; j_call: TRBJ1-5; v_call: TRBV6-5; clone_size: many; cdr3_nt: TGTGCCAGCAGTTACAGGGACAGGGGGCGCCGGCAAGATCAGCCCCAGCATTTT; cdr3_aa: CASSYRDRGRRQDQPQHF
cdr3_length: 14; d_call: -; j_call: TRBJ1-5; v_call: TRBV27; clone_size: many; cdr3_nt: TGTGCCAGCAGTCTATTCCGAGGGGGGCAGCCCCAGCATTTT; cdr3_aa: CASSLFRGGQPQHF
cdr3_length: 17; d_call: -; j_call: TRBJ2-1; v_call: TRBV9; clone_size: -; cdr3_nt: TGTGCCAGCAGCGCTGAAACCGGGACAAGGATTTCCAATGAGCAGTTCTTC; cdr3_aa: CASSAETGTRISNEQFF
cdr3_length: 15; d_call: TRBD1; j_call: TRBJ2-3; v_call: TRBV2; clone_size: many; cdr3_nt: TGTGCCAGCAGCCCACGGACAGGGAGCACAGATACGCAGTATTTT; cdr3_aa: CASSPRTGSTDTQYF
cdr3_length: 17; d_call: -; j_call: TRBJ1-4; v_call: TRBV6-2/TRBV6-3; clone_size: few; cdr3_nt: TGTGCCAGCAGTTACTCGAGTCGGGGGCCTAATAATGAAAAACTGTTTTTT; cdr3_aa: CASSYSSRGPNNEKLFF
cdr3_length: 16; d_call: -; j_call: TRBJ2-2; v_call: TRBV6-5; clone_size: -; cdr3_nt: TGTGCCAGCAGTTATAGGATACCTTTAAACACCGGGGAGCTGTTTTTT; cdr3_aa: CASSYRIPLNTGELFF
cdr3_length: 12; d_call: -; j_call: TRBJ2-5; v_call: TRBV24-1; clone_size: many; cdr3_nt: TGTGCCACCTCCAAGTGGGGAGAAGCCCAGTACTTC; cdr3_aa: CATSKWGEAQYF
cdr3_length: 14; d_call: -; j_call: TRBJ2-3; v_call: TRBV7-9; clone_size: many; cdr3_nt: TGTGCCAGCAGGGGGCGCCTCCGCACAGATACGCAGTATTTT; cdr3_aa: CASRGRLRTDTQYF
cdr3_length: 12; d_call: -; j_call: TRBJ2-7; v_call: TRBV6-1; clone_size: many; cdr3_nt: TGTGCCAGCAGTGAGGGCCTGTACGAGCAGTACTTC; cdr3_aa: CASSEGLYEQYF
cdr3_length: 15; d_call: -; j_call: TRBJ2-5; v_call: TRBV7-9; clone_size: -; cdr3_nt: TGTGCCAGCAGCTTAGCTTTGTGGGGGCAAGAGACCCAGTACTTC; cdr3_aa: CASSLALWGQETQYF
cdr3_length: 15; d_call: TRBD2; j_call: TRBJ2-2; v_call: TRBV20-1; clone_size: few; cdr3_nt: TGCAGTGCTAGGCAACTAGCGACGAACACCGGGGAGCTGTTTTTT; cdr3_aa: CSARQLATNTGELFF
cdr3_length: 14; d_call: -; j_call: TRBJ2-3; v_call: TRBV2; clone_size: few; cdr3_nt: TGTGCCAGCAGTGGGGCAGGGGCCCCAGATACGCAGTATTTT; cdr3_aa: CASSGAGAPDTQYF
cdr3_length: 15; d_call: TRBD1; j_call: TRBJ2-7; v_call: TRBV12-3/TRBV12-4; clone_size: many; cdr3_nt: TGTGCCAGCAGTTCCTTCCGGGACAGGCCGTACGAGCAGTACTTC; cdr3_aa: CASSSFRDRPYEQYF
cdr3_length: 16; d_call: TRBD2; j_call: TRBJ2-3; v_call: TRBV6-9; clone_size: -; cdr3_nt: TGTGCCAGCAGTTACAGCGGGAGGGCCGGGGCAGATACGCAGTATTTT; cdr3_aa: CASSYSGRAGADTQYF
cdr3_length: 15; d_call: TRBD1; j_call: TRBJ2-7; v_call: TRBV11-2; clone_size: many; cdr3_nt: TGTGCCAGCAGCTTAGAGACAGGGAGCTCCTACGAGCAGTACTTC; cdr3_aa: CASSLETGSSYEQYF
cdr3_length: 13; d_call: -; j_call: TRBJ1-5; v_call: TRBV6-1; clone_size: -; cdr3_nt: TGTGCCAGCAGTGCCAGGGACGGTCAGCCCCAGCATTTT; cdr3_aa: CASSARDGQPQHF
cdr3_length: 15; d_call: TRBD1; j_call: TRBJ2-5; v_call: TRBV9; clone_size: few; cdr3_nt: TGTGCCGGCAGCCCCCGGGACAGAGGACAAGAGACCCAGTACTTC; cdr3_aa: CAGSPRDRGQETQYF
cdr3_length: 16; d_call: TRBD2; j_call: TRBJ2-3; v_call: TRBV2; clone_size: many; cdr3_nt: TGTGCCAGCAGTGTCGCACTAGCGGGAGGGCCGGATACGCAGTATTTT; cdr3_aa: CASSVALAGGPDTQYF
cdr3_length: 15; d_call: TRBD1; j_call: TRBJ2-7; v_call: TRBV20-1; clone_size: many; cdr3_nt: TGCAGTGCTAGAGATGGAGACAGGGGAATCTACGAGCAGTACTTC; cdr3_aa: CSARDGDRGIYEQYF
cdr3_length: 16; d_call: -; j_call: TRBJ2-1; v_call: TRBV5-1; clone_size: many; cdr3_nt: TGCGCCAGCAGCTGGACGTCCTTGGCCCAAGACAATGAGCAGTTCTTC; cdr3_aa: CASSWTSLAQDNEQFF
cdr3_length: 15; d_call: -; j_call: TRBJ1-3; v_call: TRBV12-3/TRBV12-4; clone_size: many; cdr3_nt: TGTGCCATCAGTCCCACGGCCTCGGCAGGAAACACCATATATTTT; cdr3_aa: CAISPTASAGNTIYF
cdr3_length: 14; d_call: -; j_call: TRBJ1-2; v_call: TRBV28; clone_size: -; cdr3_nt: TGTGCCAGCAGTTTGTTACAAGGGACGTATGGCTACACCTTC; cdr3_aa: CASSLLQGTYGYTF
cdr3_length: 14; d_call: -; j_call: TRBJ2-1; v_call: TRBV2; clone_size: many; cdr3_nt: TGTGCCAGCAGCCCAAGACAGGAATACAATGAGCAGTTCTTC; cdr3_aa: CASSPRQEYNEQFF
cdr3_length: 14; d_call: -; j_call: TRBJ2-2; v_call: TRBV29-1; clone_size: -; cdr3_nt: TGCAGCGTTGGAGGTCGGGGGAACACCGGGGAGCTGTTTTTT; cdr3_aa: CSVGGRGNTGELFF
cdr3_length: 18; d_call: TRBD1; j_call: TRBJ1-4; v_call: TRBV24-1; clone_size: -; cdr3_nt: TGTGCCACCAGTGATCTCTGGTCTTCGGGACAGGGTCATGTAAAACTGTTTTTT; cdr3_aa: CATSDLWSSGQGHVKLFF
cdr3_length: 14; d_call: -; j_call: TRBJ2-3; v_call: TRBV12-3/TRBV12-4; clone_size: many; cdr3_nt: TGTGCCAGCAGCCCAGGTGGAGGCACAGATACGCAGTATTTT; cdr3_aa: CASSPGGGTDTQYF
cdr3_length: 16; d_call: TRBD1; j_call: TRBJ1-1; v_call: TRBV29-1; clone_size: -; cdr3_nt: TGCAGCGTCATACGTCTGGACAGGGAAAGAGTGACTGAAGCTTTCTTT; cdr3_aa: CSVIRLDRERVTEAFF
cdr3_length: 13; d_call: TRBD2; j_call: TRBJ2-7; v_call: TRBV12-3/TRBV12-4; clone_size: few; cdr3_nt: TGTGCCAGCAACGGGGGACTAGCGTACGAGCAGTACTTC; cdr3_aa: CASNGGLAYEQYF
cdr3_length: 16; d_call: TRBD1; j_call: TRBJ2-7; v_call: TRBV7-6; clone_size: few; cdr3_nt: TGTGCCAGCAGCCTCCACCGGGACAGGGGCTCCACGGAGCAGTACTTC; cdr3_aa: CASSLHRDRGSTEQYF
cdr3_length: 15; d_call: TRBD1; j_call: TRBJ2-7; v_call: TRBV6-5; clone_size: many; cdr3_nt: TGTGCCAGCAGTTACTCCGGGACAGCCTCCTACGAGCAGTACTTC; cdr3_aa: CASSYSGTASYEQYF
cdr3_length: 15; d_call: TRBD2; j_call: TRBJ2-1; v_call: TRBV12-3/TRBV12-4; clone_size: many; cdr3_nt: TGTGCCAGCAGCATTTCTAGCGGGATCTACAATGAGCAGTTCTTC; cdr3_aa: CASSISSGIYNEQFF